This T cell receptor (beta chain) was identified in a study of prognosis after radiotherapy for stage I lung cancer. Turning to the study itself: No patient had concurrent therapy with stereotactic body radiotherapy.

The CDR3 totals 13 residues. Per the germline V gene, CDR1 is SGHAT and CDR2 is FQNNGV. Trimming pared 2 bases from V and 1 base from J, leaving 5 bases between. Findings of the study overall: The study found lower Shannon entropy after stereotactic body radiation therapy in patients who developed distant metastases. There were reportedly differences in TRBV and TRBJ gene usage between patients with and without metastases.

From genomic DNA, two-round multiplex PCR was used to amplify TCR beta CDR3. The first PCR round targeted every TRBV and TRBJ gene with specific primers. TCRdb processed the multiplex PCR reads anew with MiXCR; each CDR3 protein has one entry. The repertoire has 30,000 to 40,000 distinct CDR3 sequences, less than 35% of them found once; the top ten carry roughly 15%. This clonotype occurred many times. Its antigen is unidentified. This clonotype originated in a donor aged 50 or older with non-small cell lung cancer. The chain is built from TRBV11-2 and TRBJ1-1, with no clear D. The source material was PBMCs, sampled before or after stereotactic body radiation therapy (not recorded which). In DNA form, the CDR3 reads TGTGCCAGCAGCTTACACAGGAACACTGAAGCTTTCTTT. Its protein is CASSLHRNTEAFF.